The clone carrying this TCR beta chain was observed a few times. Its antigen is currently unknown. CD4+ T cells from unexposed donors were obtained before the COVID-19 pandemic (2011-2018). CD4+ T cells were isolated from the cells after more than 8 days of culture. The data originate from a study of CD4 T cells in relation to SARS-CoV-2 and coronaviruses. Study at large: The restricting HLA molecule for shared crossreactive spike epitopes was mapped.

This table comes from immunoSEQ multiplex PCR, and its TCRdb copy is limited to in-frame clones, with some not included. Of 16,000 or so clones listed, roughly 74% are singletons. This CDR3 comprises 12 residues. The trim removed 8 bases at V and 7 bases at J, leaving 6 bases unmatched. CDR1 and CDR2 (germline): LGHDT, YNNKEL (reference sequence). The specimen sequenced was CD4+ T cells from PBMCs, cultured in vitro. The origin of this receptor is a human donor in good health. The rearrangement joins TRBV3-1 (or the pseudogene TRBV3-2) to TRBJ2-7; 9 bases map to TRBD1. CDR3 sequence (DNA): TGTGCCAGCCGCTTGGGACAGGGAGAGCAGTACTTC. Protein: CASRLGQGEQYF.